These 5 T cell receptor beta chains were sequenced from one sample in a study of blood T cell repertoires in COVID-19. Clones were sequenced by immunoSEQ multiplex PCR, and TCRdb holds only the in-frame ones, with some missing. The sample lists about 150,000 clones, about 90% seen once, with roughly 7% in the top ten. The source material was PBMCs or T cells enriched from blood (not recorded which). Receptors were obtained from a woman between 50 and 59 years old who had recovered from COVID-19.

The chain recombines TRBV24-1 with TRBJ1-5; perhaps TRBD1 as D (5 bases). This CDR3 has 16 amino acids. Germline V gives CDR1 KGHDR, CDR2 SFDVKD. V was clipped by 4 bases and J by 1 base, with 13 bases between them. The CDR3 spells CATSDTGGASNQPQHF. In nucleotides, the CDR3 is TGTGCCACCAGTGACACTGGCGGGGCAAGCAATCAGCCCCAGCATTTT.

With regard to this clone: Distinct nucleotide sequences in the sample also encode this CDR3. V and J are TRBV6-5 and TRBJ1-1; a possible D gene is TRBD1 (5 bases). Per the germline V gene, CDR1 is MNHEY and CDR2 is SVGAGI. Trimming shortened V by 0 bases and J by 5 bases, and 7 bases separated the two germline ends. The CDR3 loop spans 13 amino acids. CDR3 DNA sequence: TGTGCCAGCAGTTACTCCGGGGGAACTGAAGCTTTCTTT. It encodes CASSYSGGTEAFF.

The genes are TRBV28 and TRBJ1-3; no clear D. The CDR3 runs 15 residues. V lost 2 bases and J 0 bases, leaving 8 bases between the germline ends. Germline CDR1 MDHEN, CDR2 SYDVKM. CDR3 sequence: CASSLGRYSGNTIYF. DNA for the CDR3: TGTGCCAGCAGTTTAGGGCGTTACTCTGGAAACACCATATATTTT.

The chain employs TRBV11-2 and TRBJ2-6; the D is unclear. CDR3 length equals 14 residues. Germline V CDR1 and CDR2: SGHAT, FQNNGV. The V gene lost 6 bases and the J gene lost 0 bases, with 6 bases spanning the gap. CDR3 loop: CASSASSGANVLTF. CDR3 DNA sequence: TGTGCCAGCAGTGCTAGCTCTGGGGCCAACGTCCTGACTTTC.

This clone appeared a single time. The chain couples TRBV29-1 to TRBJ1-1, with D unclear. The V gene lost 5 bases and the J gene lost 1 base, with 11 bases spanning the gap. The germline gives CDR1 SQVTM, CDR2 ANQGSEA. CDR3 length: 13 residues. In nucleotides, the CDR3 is TGCAGCGTTTGGTGGGAGAAGAACACTGAAGCTTTCTTT. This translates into CSVWWEKNTEAFF. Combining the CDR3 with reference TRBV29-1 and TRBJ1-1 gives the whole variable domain SAVISQKPSRDICQRGTSLTIQCQVDSQVTMMFWYRQQPGQSLTLIATANQGSEATYESGFVIDKFPISRPNLTFSTLTVSNMSPEDSSIYLCSVWWEKNTEAFFGQGTRLTVV.